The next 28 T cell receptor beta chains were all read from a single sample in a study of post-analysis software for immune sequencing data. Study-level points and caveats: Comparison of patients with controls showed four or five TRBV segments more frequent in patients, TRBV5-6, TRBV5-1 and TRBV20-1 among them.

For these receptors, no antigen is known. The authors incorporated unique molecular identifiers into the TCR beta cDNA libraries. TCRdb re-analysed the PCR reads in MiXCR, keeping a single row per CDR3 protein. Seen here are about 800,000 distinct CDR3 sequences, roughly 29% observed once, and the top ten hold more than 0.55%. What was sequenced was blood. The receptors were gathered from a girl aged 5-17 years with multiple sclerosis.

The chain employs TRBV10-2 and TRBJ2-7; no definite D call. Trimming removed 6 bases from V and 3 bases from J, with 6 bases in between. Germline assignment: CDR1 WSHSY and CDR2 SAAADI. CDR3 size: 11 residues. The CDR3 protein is CASRNFYEQYF. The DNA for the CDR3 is TGCGCCAGCAGAAATTTCTACGAGCAGTACTTC.

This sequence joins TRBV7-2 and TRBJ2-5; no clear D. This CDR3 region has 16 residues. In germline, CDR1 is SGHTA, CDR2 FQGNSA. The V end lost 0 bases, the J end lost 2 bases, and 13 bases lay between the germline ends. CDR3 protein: CASSLAVSGIQETQYF. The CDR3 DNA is TGTGCCAGCAGCTTAGCGGTCTCCGGAATTCAAGAGACCCAGTACTTC.

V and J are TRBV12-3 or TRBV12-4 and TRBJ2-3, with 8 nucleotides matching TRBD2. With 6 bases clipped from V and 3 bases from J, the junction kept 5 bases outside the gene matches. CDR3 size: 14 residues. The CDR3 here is CASRSSGATDTQYF. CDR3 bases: TGTGCCAGCAGGAGTAGCGGGGCGACAGATACGCAGTATTTT.

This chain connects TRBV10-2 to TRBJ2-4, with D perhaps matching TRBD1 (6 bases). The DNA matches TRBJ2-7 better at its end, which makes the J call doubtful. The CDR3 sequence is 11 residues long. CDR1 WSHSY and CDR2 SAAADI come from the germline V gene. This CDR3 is CASTGENEQYF. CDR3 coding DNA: TGCGCCAGCACAGGGGAAAACGAGCAGTACTTC.

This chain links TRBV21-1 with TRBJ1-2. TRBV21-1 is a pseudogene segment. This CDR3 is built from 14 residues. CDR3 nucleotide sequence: TGTGCCAGCAGCAAAGCCGGTTTGTACGATGGCTACACCTTC. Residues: CASSKAGLYDGYTF.

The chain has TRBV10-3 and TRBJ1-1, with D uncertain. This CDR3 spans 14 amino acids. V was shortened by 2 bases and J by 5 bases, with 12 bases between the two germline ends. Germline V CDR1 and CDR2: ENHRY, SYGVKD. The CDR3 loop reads CAISEMSRGTEAFF. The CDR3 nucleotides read TGTGCCATCAGTGAGATGTCCCGAGGAACTGAAGCTTTCTTT.

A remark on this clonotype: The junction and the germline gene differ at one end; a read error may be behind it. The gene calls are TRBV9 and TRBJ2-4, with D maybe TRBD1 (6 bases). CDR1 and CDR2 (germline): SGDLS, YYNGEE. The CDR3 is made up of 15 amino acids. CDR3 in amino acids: CTSSTTQGAKNIQYF. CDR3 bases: TGTACCAGCAGCACAACCCAGGGGGCCAAAAACATTCAGTACTTC.

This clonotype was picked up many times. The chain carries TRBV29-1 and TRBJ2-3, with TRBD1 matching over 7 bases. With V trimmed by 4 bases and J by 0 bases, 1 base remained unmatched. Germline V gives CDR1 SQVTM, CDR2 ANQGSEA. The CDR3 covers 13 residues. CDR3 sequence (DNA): TGCAGCGTTGGACAGGGCAGCACAGATACGCAGTATTTT. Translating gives CSVGQGSTDTQYF.

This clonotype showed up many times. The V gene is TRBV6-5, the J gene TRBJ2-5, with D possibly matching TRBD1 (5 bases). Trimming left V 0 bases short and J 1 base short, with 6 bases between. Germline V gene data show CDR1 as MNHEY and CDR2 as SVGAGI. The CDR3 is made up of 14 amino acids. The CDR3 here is CASSYSRVQETQYF. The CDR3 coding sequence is TGTGCCAGCAGTTACTCCAGGGTCCAAGAGACCCAGTACTTC.

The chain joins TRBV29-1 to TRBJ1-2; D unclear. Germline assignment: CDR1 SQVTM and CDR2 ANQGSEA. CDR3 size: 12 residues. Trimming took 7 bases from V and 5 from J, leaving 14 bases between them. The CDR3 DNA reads TGCAGCGGTTCGGACCGGAGATATGGCTACACCTTC. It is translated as CSGSDRRYGYTF. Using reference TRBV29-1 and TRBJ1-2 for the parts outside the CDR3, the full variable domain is SAVISQKPSRDICQRGTSLTIQCQVDSQVTMMFWYRQQPGQSLTLIATANQGSEATYESGFVIDKFPISRPNLTFSTLTVSNMSPEDSSIYLCSGSDRRYGYTFGSGTRLTVV.

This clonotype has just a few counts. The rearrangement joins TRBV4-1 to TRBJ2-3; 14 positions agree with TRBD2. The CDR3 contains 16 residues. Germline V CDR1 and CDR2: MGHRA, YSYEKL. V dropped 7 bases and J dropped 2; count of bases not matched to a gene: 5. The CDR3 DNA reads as TGCGCCAGCACCCCGACTAGCGGGGGGGTCACAGATACGCAGTATTTT. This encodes CASTPTSGGVTDTQYF.

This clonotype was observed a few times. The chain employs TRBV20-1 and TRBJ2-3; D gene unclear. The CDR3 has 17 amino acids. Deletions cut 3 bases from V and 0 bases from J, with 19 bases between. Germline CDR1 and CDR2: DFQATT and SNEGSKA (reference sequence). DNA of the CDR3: TGCAGTGCTAGGGCCCTCCCGGGCCAAAGTAGCACAGATACGCAGTATTTT. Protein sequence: CSARALPGQSSTDTQYF.

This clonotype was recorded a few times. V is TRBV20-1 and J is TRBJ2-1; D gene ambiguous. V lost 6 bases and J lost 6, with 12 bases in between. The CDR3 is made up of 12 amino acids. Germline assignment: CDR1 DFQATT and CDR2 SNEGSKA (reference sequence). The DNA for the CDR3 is TGCAGTGCCCCCTATCTGTCCAATGAGCAGTTCTTC. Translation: CSAPYLSNEQFF.

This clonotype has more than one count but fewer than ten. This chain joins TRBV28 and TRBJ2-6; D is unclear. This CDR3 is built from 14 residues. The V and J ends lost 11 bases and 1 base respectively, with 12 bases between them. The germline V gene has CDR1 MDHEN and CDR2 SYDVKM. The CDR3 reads CAASVASGANVLTF. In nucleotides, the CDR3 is TGTGCCGCTTCCGTGGCGTCTGGGGCCAACGTCCTGACTTTC.

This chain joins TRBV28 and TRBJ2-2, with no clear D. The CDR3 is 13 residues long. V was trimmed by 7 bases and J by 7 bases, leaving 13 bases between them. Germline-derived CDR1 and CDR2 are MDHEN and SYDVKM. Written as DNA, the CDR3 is TGTGCCAGCAACCTATCCCCCCGCGGGGAGCTGTTTTTT. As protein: CASNLSPRGELFF.

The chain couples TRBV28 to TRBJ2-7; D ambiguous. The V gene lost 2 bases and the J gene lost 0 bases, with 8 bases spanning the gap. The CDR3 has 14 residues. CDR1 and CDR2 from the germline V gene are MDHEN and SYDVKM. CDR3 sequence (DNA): TGTGCCAGCAGTTTAGCGGACGGCTCCTACGAGCAGTACTTC. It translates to CASSLADGSYEQYF.

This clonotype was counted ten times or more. This CDR3 is CSSRVVGYGYTF. The CDR3 DNA follows: TGCAGCTCTCGGGTCGTAGGGTATGGCTACACCTTC. The chain links TRBV29-1 to TRBJ1-2; D gene unclear. The CDR3 loop spans 12 amino acids. From germline, CDR1 is SQVTM and CDR2 ANQGSEA. With 8 bases removed from V and 5 bases from J, the gap between germline ends came to 15 bases. Filled out from reference TRBV29-1 and TRBJ1-2, the complete variable domain reads SAVISQKPSRDICQRGTSLTIQCQVDSQVTMMFWYRQQPGQSLTLIATANQGSEATYESGFVIDKFPISRPNLTFSTLTVSNMSPEDSSIYLCSSRVVGYGYTFGSGTRLTVV.

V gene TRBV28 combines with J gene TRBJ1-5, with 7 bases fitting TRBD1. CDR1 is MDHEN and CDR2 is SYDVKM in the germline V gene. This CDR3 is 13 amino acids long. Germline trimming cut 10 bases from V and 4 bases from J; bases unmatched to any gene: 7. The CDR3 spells CATPGGVNQPQHF. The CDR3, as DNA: TGTGCCACCCCAGGGGGAGTAAATCAGCCCCAGCATTTT.

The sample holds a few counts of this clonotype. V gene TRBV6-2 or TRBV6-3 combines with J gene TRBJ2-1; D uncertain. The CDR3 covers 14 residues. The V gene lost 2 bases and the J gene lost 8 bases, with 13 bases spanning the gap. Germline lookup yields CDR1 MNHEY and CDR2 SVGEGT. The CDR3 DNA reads TGTGCCAGCAGTTACAGCTCGGTTGCCCATGAGCAGTTCTTC. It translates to CASSYSSVAHEQFF.

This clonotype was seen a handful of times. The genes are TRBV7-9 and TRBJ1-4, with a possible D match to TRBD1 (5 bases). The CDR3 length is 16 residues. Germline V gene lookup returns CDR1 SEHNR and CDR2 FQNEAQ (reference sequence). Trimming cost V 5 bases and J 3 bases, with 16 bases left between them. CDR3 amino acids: CASSLQGFRSNEKLFF. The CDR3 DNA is TGTGCCAGCAGCCTGCAGGGATTTAGGTCTAATGAAAAACTGTTTTTT.

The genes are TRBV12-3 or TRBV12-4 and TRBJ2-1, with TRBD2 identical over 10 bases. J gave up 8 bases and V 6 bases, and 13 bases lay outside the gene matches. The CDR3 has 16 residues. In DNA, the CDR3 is TGTGCCAGCAGAGCCTCTAGCGGGAGAACGGGCCATGAGCAGTTCTTC. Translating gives CASRASSGRTGHEQFF.

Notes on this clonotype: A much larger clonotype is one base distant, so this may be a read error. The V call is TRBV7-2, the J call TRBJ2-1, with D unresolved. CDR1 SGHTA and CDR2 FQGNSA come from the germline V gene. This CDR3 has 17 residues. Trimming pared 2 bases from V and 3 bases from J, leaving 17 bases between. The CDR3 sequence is CASSLSRQVGNYNEQFF. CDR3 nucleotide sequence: TGTGCCAGCAGCTTAAGTCGTCAAGTGGGAAACTACAATGAGCAGTTCTTC. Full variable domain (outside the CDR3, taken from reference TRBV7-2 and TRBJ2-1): GAGVSQSPSNKVTEKGKDVELRCDPISGHTALYWYRQSLGQGLEFLIYFQGNSAPDKSGLPSDRFSAERTGGSVSTLTIQRTQQEDSAVYLCASSLSRQVGNYNEQFFGPGTRLTVL.

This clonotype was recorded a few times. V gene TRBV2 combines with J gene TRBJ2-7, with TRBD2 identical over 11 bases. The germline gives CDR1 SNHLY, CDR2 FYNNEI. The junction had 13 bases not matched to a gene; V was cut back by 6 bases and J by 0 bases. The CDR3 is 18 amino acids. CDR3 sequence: CASRRAGTSGTSSYEQYF. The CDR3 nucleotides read TGTGCCAGCAGGCGAGCCGGGACTAGCGGAACCAGCTCCTACGAGCAGTACTTC.

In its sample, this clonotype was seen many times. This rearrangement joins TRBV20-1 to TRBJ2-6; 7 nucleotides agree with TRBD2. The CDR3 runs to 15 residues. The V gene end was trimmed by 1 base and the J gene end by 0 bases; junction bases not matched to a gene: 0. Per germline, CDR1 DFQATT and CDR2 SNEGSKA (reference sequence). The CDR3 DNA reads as TGCAGTGCTAGAGCGGGGGGCTCTGGGGCCAACGTCCTGACTTTC. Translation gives CSARAGGSGANVLTF.

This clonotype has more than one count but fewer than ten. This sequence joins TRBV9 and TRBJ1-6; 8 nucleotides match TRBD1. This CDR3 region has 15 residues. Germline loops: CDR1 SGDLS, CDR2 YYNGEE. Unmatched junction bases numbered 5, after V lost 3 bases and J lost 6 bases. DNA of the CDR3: TGTGCCAGCAGCGCGGGGACAGGCGGTAATTCACCCCTCCACTTT. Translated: CASSAGTGGNSPLHF.

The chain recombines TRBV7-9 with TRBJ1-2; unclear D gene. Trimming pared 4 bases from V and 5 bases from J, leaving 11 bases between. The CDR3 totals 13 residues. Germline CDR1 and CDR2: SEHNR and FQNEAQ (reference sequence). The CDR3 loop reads CASSSVTEYGYTF. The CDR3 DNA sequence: TGTGCCAGCAGCTCGGTTACCGAGTATGGCTACACCTTC.

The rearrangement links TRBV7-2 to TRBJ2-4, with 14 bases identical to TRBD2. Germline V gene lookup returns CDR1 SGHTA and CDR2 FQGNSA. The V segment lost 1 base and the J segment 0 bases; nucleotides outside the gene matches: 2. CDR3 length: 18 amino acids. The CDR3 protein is CASSLVTSGRGAKNIQYF. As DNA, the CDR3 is TGTGCCAGCAGCTTAGTGACTAGCGGGAGGGGAGCCAAAAACATTCAGTACTTC.

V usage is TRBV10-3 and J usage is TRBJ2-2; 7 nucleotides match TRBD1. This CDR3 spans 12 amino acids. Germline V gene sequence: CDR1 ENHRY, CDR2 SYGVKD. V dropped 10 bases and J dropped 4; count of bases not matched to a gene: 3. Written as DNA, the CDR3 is TGTGCCACACAGGGGATCACCGGGGAGCTGTTTTTT. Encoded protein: CATQGITGELFF.